The 32 T cell receptor beta chains presented below share a single source sample, sequenced in a study of vaccination and CD4 T cells after COVID-19. For these receptors, no antigen is known. Treatment of the sample: roughly ten-day PBMC culture with coronavirus spike peptide pools or control peptides (ViraFEST assay). Cultured CD4+ T cell DNA was sequenced using the Oncomine TCR Beta short-read assay. A single record per CDR3 protein comes from TCRdb applying MiXCR to the PCR reads. Of about 20,000 distinct CDR3 sequences in the sample, approximately 52% were seen once. The sample consisted of CD4+ T cells from blood, cultured in vitro. Every receptor here comes from a human donor who had recovered from COVID-19.

The V gene is TRBV5-1, the J gene TRBJ2-5, with 8 bases identical to TRBD2. Trimming took 4 bases from V and 4 from J; bases not matched to a gene: 18. Germline CDR1 SGHRS, CDR2 YFSETQ. This CDR3 region has 18 residues. In DNA form, the CDR3 reads TGCGCCAGCAGCCCCGGACTAGCCTACCCCACTGACGGAGAGACCCAGTACTTC. This encodes CASSPGLAYPTDGETQYF.

The genes are TRBV7-2 and TRBJ1-1; TRBD1 aligns across 7 bases. CDR3 length equals 13 residues. Trimming removed 5 bases from V and 3 bases from J; junction bases left unmatched: 3. The germline CDR1 and CDR2 sequences are SGHTA and FQGNSA. CDR3 residues: CASSRTGDTEAFF. The CDR3 DNA reads TGTGCCAGCAGCCGCACAGGGGACACTGAAGCTTTCTTT. The full variable domain, completed using reference TRBV7-2 and TRBJ1-1, is GAGVSQSPSNKVTEKGKDVELRCDPISGHTALYWYRQSLGQGLEFLIYFQGNSAPDKSGLPSDRFSAERTGGSVSTLTIQRTQQEDSAVYLCASSRTGDTEAFFGQGTRLTVV.

V is TRBV7-9 and J is TRBJ2-7, with 14 bases aligning to TRBD2. This CDR3 has 16 residues. Trimming took 5 bases from V and 4 from J; bases not matched to a gene: 7. Germline CDR1 is SEHNR and CDR2 is FQNEAQ (reference sequence). The CDR3 DNA is TGTGCCAGCAGCCCGGGGACTAGCGGGAGTAGTTACGAGCAGTACTTC. The encoded protein is CASSPGTSGSSYEQYF.

The J gene is TRBJ2-5, the V gene TRBV4-1; D is undetermined. The CDR3 spans 11 residues. V lost 0 bases and J lost 4, with 0 bases in between. Germline assignment: CDR1 MGHRA and CDR2 YSYEKL. This CDR3 reads CASSQEETQYF. CDR3 DNA sequence: TGCGCCAGCAGCCAAGAAGAGACCCAGTACTTC.

This clonotype was counted only a few times. This sequence joins TRBV6-2 or TRBV6-3 and TRBJ2-5, with 8 bases lining up with TRBD2. This CDR3 has 13 amino acids. With V trimmed by 6 bases and J by 4 bases, 4 bases remained unmatched. Germline CDR1 reads MNHEY; CDR2 reads SVGEGT. In nucleotides, the CDR3 is TGTGCCAGCAGACGGGGGGGCCGAGAGACCCAGTACTTC. Translation: CASRRGGRETQYF.

V and J are TRBV6-5 and TRBJ1-1; 7 bases agree with TRBD1. CDR3 size: 13 residues. Germline loops: CDR1 MNHEY, CDR2 SVGAGI. V lost 2 bases, J lost 6 bases, and 3 bases stayed unmatched. CDR3 DNA sequence: TGTGCCAGCAGTTACGGGCAGGGGGCTGAAGCTTTCTTT. Its protein is CASSYGQGAEAFF.

CDR3: CASSAPGLAGANTGELFF. The CDR3 DNA is TGTGCCAGCAGCGCACCGGGACTAGCGGGGGCGAACACCGGGGAGCTGTTTTTT. The chain carries TRBV11-3 and TRBJ2-2, with TRBD2 matching 14 bases. The CDR3 has 18 amino acids. Looked up from germline, CDR1 is SGHNT and CDR2 is YENEEA. With 5 bases clipped from V and 0 bases from J, the junction kept 5 bases outside the gene matches.

This clonotype appeared a few times. The chain uses TRBV15 and TRBJ2-1; perhaps D is TRBD1 or TRBD2 (5 bases each). CDR3 size: 15 residues. From germline, CDR1 is LNHNV and CDR2 YYDKDF (reference sequence). Deletions cut 5 bases from V and 2 bases from J, with 13 bases between. Here the CDR3 reads CATSGSGTPYNEQFF. The CDR3 nucleotides read TGTGCCACCAGCGGTTCCGGGACCCCCTACAATGAGCAGTTCTTC.

V is TRBV2 and J is TRBJ2-1; 8 nucleotides line up with TRBD2. The length of the CDR3 is 15 residues. V shed 8 bases, J shed 7 bases, and the junction held 13 bases outside the gene matches. Per the germline V gene, CDR1 is SNHLY and CDR2 is FYNNEI. The CDR3 spells CASWTGRGQLNEQFF. The CDR3 DNA reads as TGTGCCAGCTGGACCGGGAGGGGTCAGTTGAATGAGCAGTTCTTC. Together with reference TRBV2 and TRBJ2-1, the CDR3 gives the full variable domain: EPEVTQTPSHQVTQMGQEVILRCVPISNHLYFYWYRQILGQKVEFLVSFYNNEISEKSEIFDDQFSVERPDGSNFTLKIRSTKLEDSAMYFCASWTGRGQLNEQFFGPGTRLTVL.

V and J are TRBV5-4 and TRBJ2-5; 16 bases agree with TRBD2. CDR1 is SGHNT and CDR2 is YYREEE in the germline V gene (reference sequence). This CDR3 is built from 16 residues. After removal of 5 bases from V and 5 bases from J, the junction contained 6 bases not matched to a gene. CDR3 sequence (DNA): TGTGCCAGCAGTCGGGGGACTAGCGGGGGGGATGAGACCCAGTACTTC. The encoded protein is CASSRGTSGGDETQYF.

The chain uses TRBV5-1 and TRBJ2-5; 8 bases fit TRBD2. Losses at the gene ends were 5 bases for V and 4 bases for J; bases not matched to a gene: 7. Per germline, CDR1 SGHRS and CDR2 YFSETQ. The CDR3 has 14 residues. The CDR3 reads CASSLAGGGETQYF. DNA for the CDR3: TGCGCCAGCAGTCTCGCCGGGGGGGGAGAGACCCAGTACTTC.

The chain links TRBV20-1 to TRBJ1-3, with 8 bases identical to TRBD1. Germline V gene lookup returns CDR1 DFQATT and CDR2 SNEGSKA (reference sequence). This CDR3 region has 13 residues. The V gene end was trimmed by 6 bases and the J gene end by 2 bases; junction bases not matched to a gene: 3. CDR3 DNA: TGCAGTGCACCACAGGGGGCTGGAAACACCATATATTTT. It yields the protein CSAPQGAGNTIYF.

The chain has TRBV5-6 and TRBJ2-5, with D perhaps given as TRBD1 or TRBD2 (5 bases each). CDR3 length equals 14 residues. CDR1 SGHDT and CDR2 YYEEEE come from the germline V gene. Trimming stripped 2 bases from V and 7 bases from J, with 15 bases between. The CDR3 DNA is TGTGCCAGCAGCTTACCGGGACCTTGGGTGACCCAGTACTTC. The encoded protein is CASSLPGPWVTQYF.

The chain uses TRBV19 and TRBJ2-7; 8 bases map to TRBD1. CDR3 length: 14 amino acids. Germline assignment: CDR1 LNHDA and CDR2 SQIVND (reference sequence). Trimming cost V 5 bases and J 7 bases; bases outside gene matches: 10. The CDR3 DNA reads TGTGCCAGTAGTGGCCGGGACAGGCGCTCTGAGCAGTACTTC. This sequence encodes CASSGRDRRSEQYF.

The chain links TRBV24-1 to TRBJ2-5; unclear D gene. Germline V gives CDR1 KGHDR, CDR2 SFDVKD. The CDR3 runs to 15 residues. The ends were cut back, 4 bases at V and 4 bases at J, with 15 bases in the middle. CDR3 nucleotide sequence: TGTGCCACCAGTGACTTCCGTACGGTCCCAGAGACCCAGTACTTC. Protein sequence: CATSDFRTVPETQYF.

This chain connects TRBV6-5 to TRBJ1-1, with D perhaps TRBD1 (5 bases). Germline values: CDR1 MNHEY, CDR2 SVGAGI. V was trimmed by 2 bases and J by 4 bases, leaving 11 bases between them. The CDR3 covers 14 residues. The CDR3 DNA reads TGTGCCAGCAGTTACGGGGGGAGTGCCACTGAAGCTTTCTTT. This codes for CASSYGGSATEAFF.

This clonotype was observed a handful of times. The genes are TRBV24-1 and TRBJ2-3, with D perhaps TRBD2 (7 bases). The V gene lost 11 bases and the J gene lost 4 bases, with 18 bases spanning the gap. CDR3 length: 14 amino acids. The germline gives CDR1 KGHDR, CDR2 SFDVKD. The CDR3 nucleotides read TGTGCCATTTCAAGGGGGGGCGAGGCAGATACGCAGTATTTT. Its translation: CAISRGGEADTQYF.

The chain couples TRBV20-1 to TRBJ2-1; TRBD1 matches at 9 bases. Germline lookup yields CDR1 DFQATT and CDR2 SNEGSKA (reference sequence). The CDR3 sequence is 16 residues long. The ends lost 0 bases at V and 4 bases at J; junction bases unmatched: 7. CDR3 DNA: TGCAGTGCTAGAGATAGCACAGGGGGCATTTACAATGAGCAGTTCTTC. This sequence encodes CSARDSTGGIYNEQFF.

The chain recombines TRBV5-1 with TRBJ1-1; no clear D. Germline CDR1 reads SGHRS; CDR2 reads YFSETQ. The CDR3 consists of 14 residues. The V end lost 0 bases, the J end lost 2 bases, and 8 bases lay between the germline ends. Here the CDR3 reads CASSLDSSNTEAFF. DNA for the CDR3: TGCGCCAGCAGCTTGGACAGCTCAAACACTGAAGCTTTCTTT.

The chain links TRBV19 to TRBJ1-2; D is possibly TRBD1 (6 bases). Trimming left V 6 bases short and J 4 bases short, with 18 bases between. The CDR3 runs 15 residues. Germline V CDR1 and CDR2: LNHDA, SQIVND (reference sequence). The chain's CDR3 is CASRYREWGLYGYTF. CDR3 coding DNA: TGTGCCAGTAGGTACAGGGAATGGGGCCTCTATGGCTACACCTTC. Based on the CDR3 plus reference TRBV19 and TRBJ1-2, the full variable domain is DGGITQSPKYLFRKEGQNVTLSCEQNLNHDAMYWYRQDPGQGLRLIYYSQIVNDFQKGDIAEGYSVSREKKESFPLTVTSAQKNPTAFYLCASRYREWGLYGYTFGSGTRLTVV.

The V and J genes are TRBV19 and TRBJ1-1; the match to TRBD1 covers 7 bases. With V trimmed by 8 bases and J by 1 base, 4 bases remained unmatched. CDR3 length equals 13 residues. Germline assignment: CDR1 LNHDA and CDR2 SQIVND (reference sequence). CDR3 loop: CASAPGGNTEAFF. The CDR3 DNA reads TGTGCCAGTGCCCCAGGGGGGAACACTGAAGCTTTCTTT.

Comments on this clonotype: One end of the junction is discordant with germline, which a read error may explain. The genes are TRBV7-6 and TRBJ1-5, with TRBD1 as a possible D gene (6 bases). CDR1 and CDR2 (germline): SGHVS, FNYEAQ. The CDR3 is made up of 14 amino acids. Here the CDR3 reads CASGLRQGRQPQHF. The CDR3 coding sequence is TGTGCCAGCGGCTTAAGGCAGGGGAGGCAGCCCCAGCATTTT.

This clonotype occurred a few times. This chain joins TRBV20-1 and TRBJ2-3, with 7 bases that match TRBD2. Unmatched junction bases numbered 12, after V lost 6 bases and J lost 0 bases. The germline CDR1 and CDR2 sequences are DFQATT and SNEGSKA (reference sequence). This CDR3 has 16 residues. In DNA, the CDR3 is TGCAGTGCGGGAGGGTCCCCGGGAGCGAGCACAGATACGCAGTATTTT. This codes for CSAGGSPGASTDTQYF.

The J gene is TRBJ1-3, the V gene TRBV10-1; D is unclear. The CDR3 contains 13 residues. Germline V CDR1 and CDR2: WNHNN, SYGVQD (reference sequence). Trimming cost V 9 bases and J 6 bases, with 15 bases left between them. The CDR3: CAREGLVENTIYF. CDR3 nucleotide sequence: TGCGCCAGGGAGGGTTTAGTTGAAAACACCATATATTTT.

V usage is TRBV4-3 and J usage is TRBJ2-1; maybe TRBD2 (5 bases). Germline CDR1 LGHNA, CDR2 YSLEER. Deletions cut 4 bases from V and 6 bases from J, with 16 bases between. This CDR3 spans 15 amino acids. CDR3 loop: CASSLRAVLSNEQFF. The CDR3 nucleotides read TGCGCCAGCAGCCTGCGGGCCGTTCTGTCCAATGAGCAGTTCTTC.

CDR3 sequence: CASSYRDRVTRSDISPRYGYTF. The CDR3 DNA sequence: TGTGCCAGCAGTTACAGGGACCGAGTAACCCGAAGCGATATTTCCCCTAGATATGGCTACACCTTC. The chain recombines TRBV6-5 with TRBJ1-2, with D possibly being TRBD1 (5 bases). This CDR3 comprises 22 residues. With 2 bases removed from V and 5 bases from J, the gap between germline ends came to 36 bases. Germline CDR1 and CDR2: MNHEY and SVGAGI.

This clonotype was seen just once. V gene TRBV5-5 combines with J gene TRBJ2-7, with 8 nucleotides matching TRBD1. Germline V gene sequence: CDR1 SGHKS, CDR2 YYEKEE (reference sequence). The trim removed 4 bases at V and 3 bases at J, leaving 9 bases unmatched. The CDR3 consists of 15 residues. The CDR3, as DNA: TGTGCCAGCAGCGAAATCGGAGGACAGGGCTACGAGCAGTACTTC. This codes for CASSEIGGQGYEQYF.

The chain employs TRBV14 and TRBJ2-7; 7 bases align to TRBD1. There are 14 residues in the CDR3. Germline V gene data show CDR1 as SGHDN and CDR2 as FVKESK. Trimming removed 4 bases from V and 7 bases from J; junction bases left unmatched: 10. The CDR3 sequence is CASSRDSVLREQYF. CDR3 bases: TGTGCCAGCAGCCGGGACAGTGTCCTCCGGGAGCAGTACTTC. Filled out from reference TRBV14 and TRBJ2-7, the complete variable domain reads EAGVTQFPSHSVIEKGQTVTLRCDPISGHDNLYWYRRVMGKEIKFLLHFVKESKQDESGMPNNRFLAERTGGTYSTLKVQPAELEDSGVYFCASSRDSVLREQYFGPGTRLTVT.

The chain uses TRBV12-5 and TRBJ2-1; D might be TRBD2 (5 bases). CDR1 is LGHNT and CDR2 is FRNRAP in the germline V gene. V was cut by 1 base and J by 5 bases, with 6 bases left in between. The CDR3 consists of 13 residues. This CDR3 reads CASGLAGNNEQFF. CDR3 nucleotide sequence: TGTGCTAGTGGTTTGGCCGGGAACAATGAGCAGTTCTTC.

The chain joins TRBV28 to TRBJ2-5; TRBD2 matches 7 bases. Germline V gives CDR1 MDHEN, CDR2 SYDVKM. This CDR3 contains 12 residues. V shed 8 bases, J shed 1 base, and the junction held 1 base outside the gene matches. The CDR3 spells CASQRGQETQYF. As DNA, the CDR3 is TGTGCCAGCCAGCGGGGCCAAGAGACCCAGTACTTC.

The chain combines TRBV2 with TRBJ2-5, with a tentative D call TRBD2 (7 bases). CDR1 is SNHLY and CDR2 is FYNNEI in the germline V gene. The CDR3 is 14 amino acids. Trimming shortened V by 7 bases and J by 5 bases, and 17 bases separated the two germline ends. CDR3 amino acids: CASTEGGVVETQYF. The CDR3, as DNA: TGTGCCAGCACCGAAGGGGGGGTTGTCGAGACCCAGTACTTC.

The J gene is TRBJ2-7, the V gene TRBV9; 8 nucleotides agree with TRBD2. CDR1 and CDR2 from the germline V gene are SGDLS and YYNGEE. The V gene end was trimmed by 3 bases and the J gene end by 2 bases; junction bases not matched to a gene: 4. The CDR3 is 14 amino acids. The CDR3 DNA reads TGTGCCAGCAGCGCAACTAGCGGAACCTACGAGCAGTACTTC. This codes for CASSATSGTYEQYF.